The 30 T cell receptor beta chains below come from one sample, sequenced in a study of response to subunit inactivated influenza vaccine. One entry per CDR3 protein, called by TCRdb with MiXCR from the RT-PCR reads. The top ten hold around 3% of the sample, which has around 480,000 distinct CDR3 sequences, 16% seen once. The material sequenced was CD4+ T cells sorted from PBMCs, taken roughly 24 months after vaccination. The receptors were sampled from a man between 50 and 70 years old who received an inactivated influenza vaccine.

This chain joins TRBV5-5 and TRBJ2-3; 9 bases match TRBD2. After removal of 1 base from V and 0 bases from J, the junction contained 9 bases not matched to a gene. This CDR3 has 18 residues. From germline, CDR1 is SGHKS and CDR2 YYEKEE (reference sequence). The CDR3 reads CASSLILAGATSTDTQYF. The CDR3 coding sequence is TGTGCCAGCAGCTTGATTTTAGCGGGGGCCACTAGCACAGATACGCAGTATTTT.

This clonotype was found a few times. The V gene is TRBV21-1, the J gene TRBJ1-2; the table assigns TRBD1, which was not confirmed against the DNA. TRBV21-1 constitutes a pseudogene. The CDR3 totals 17 residues. CDR3 loop: CASSKAVRDRSRIGYTF. DNA for the CDR3: TGTGCCAGCAGCAAAGCGGTCCGGGACAGGTCAAGGATCGGCTACACCTTC.

The chain employs TRBV10-3 and TRBJ2-5, with D possibly being TRBD1 (6 bases). The CDR3 runs to 16 residues. Germline lookup yields CDR1 ENHRY and CDR2 SYGVKD. Trimming stripped 6 bases from V and 5 bases from J, with 22 bases between. DNA for the CDR3: TGTGCCATCAGCAAGCTACCGGGACACCCGGATGAGACCCAGTACTTC. It encodes CAISKLPGHPDETQYF.

The chain has TRBV18 and TRBJ2-5, with TRBD2 matching over 8 bases. Germline V gene data show CDR1 as KGHSH and CDR2 as LQKENI. The junction had 8 bases not matched to a gene; V was cut back by 6 bases and J by 5 bases. CDR3 length: 14 amino acids. The CDR3 DNA is TGTGCCAGCTCCAAAGCGGGAGCTGGCGAGACCCAGTACTTC. This translates into CASSKAGAGETQYF.

This clonotype appeared a few times. This rearrangement joins TRBV5-1 to TRBJ2-7; D may be TRBD1 (6 bases). The V and J ends lost 3 bases and 5 bases respectively, with 18 bases between them. CDR1 and CDR2 (germline): SGHRS, YFSETQ. The length of the CDR3 is 15 residues. CDR3 sequence (DNA): TGCGCCAGCAGCTCACGACAGGAGATGGTCAACGAGCAGTACTTC. This encodes CASSSRQEMVNEQYF.

V and J are TRBV20-1 and TRBJ1-1; the match to TRBD1 covers 8 bases. V gave up 6 bases and J gave up 7 bases; unmatched junction bases: 10. The germline CDR1 and CDR2 sequences are DFQATT and SNEGSKA (reference sequence). This CDR3 is 13 amino acids long. The CDR3 loop is CSANDRGTSEAFF. The CDR3 region has the DNA TGCAGTGCGAACGACAGGGGAACAAGTGAAGCTTTCTTT.

In this sample, this clonotype turned up many times. The chain is built from TRBV5-1 and TRBJ1-5; TRBD1 matches at 10 bases. V lost 4 bases and J lost 2; bases outside the gene matches: 3. This CDR3 has 15 amino acids. CDR1 is SGHRS and CDR2 is YFSETQ in the germline V gene. This CDR3 is CASSIGTGGNQPQHF. CDR3 sequence (DNA): TGCGCCAGCAGCATCGGGACAGGGGGCAATCAGCCCCAGCATTTT.

This clonotype showed up just a few times. The chain uses TRBV3-1 and TRBJ1-1; unclear D gene. Trimming took 1 base from V and 8 from J, leaving 11 bases between them. The CDR3 has 13 amino acids. Germline V CDR1 and CDR2: LGHDT, YNNKEL (reference sequence). CDR3 nucleotides: TGTGCCAGCAGCCAAGGTCCACAGTCCGAAGCTTTCTTT. Residues: CASSQGPQSEAFF.

The table lists this clonotype with many counts. This sequence joins TRBV4-2 and TRBJ2-7; 12 bases match TRBD1. Germline-derived CDR1 and CDR2 are LGHNA and YNFKEQ. The V and J ends lost 3 bases and 7 bases, in that order; junction bases with no gene match: 7. The CDR3 loop spans 15 amino acids. The CDR3 DNA is TGTGCCAGCAGCCAGCCGGGACAGGGGGCTGAAGAGCAGTACTTC. Residues: CASSQPGQGAEEQYF.

V usage is TRBV7-9 and J usage is TRBJ1-1; D perhaps matches TRBD1 (6 bases). CDR1 and CDR2 from the germline V gene are SEHNR and FQNEAQ (reference sequence). V was clipped by 5 bases and J by 3 bases, with 13 bases between them. The CDR3 runs to 14 residues. In DNA, the CDR3 is TGTGCCAGCAGCCCGGGGGCACACCACACTGAAGCTTTCTTT. This codes for CASSPGAHHTEAFF. Using reference TRBV7-9 and TRBJ1-1 for the parts outside the CDR3, the full variable domain is DTGVSQNPRHKITKRGQNVTFRCDPISEHNRLYWYRQTLGQGPEFLTYFQNEAQLEKSRLLSDRFSAERPKGSFSTLEIQRTEQGDSAMYLCASSPGAHHTEAFFGQGTRLTVV.

This clonotype was observed a handful of times. The J gene is TRBJ1-1, the V gene TRBV20-1; TRBD1 is a possible D gene (5 bases). This CDR3 is 14 amino acids long. Trimming shortened V by 1 base and J by 0 bases, and 9 bases separated the two germline ends. CDR1 and CDR2 from the germline V gene are DFQATT and SNEGSKA (reference sequence). CDR3 amino acids: CSARAGNMNTEAFF. The CDR3 bases are TGCAGTGCTAGAGCAGGGAACATGAACACTGAAGCTTTCTTT.

In this sample, this clonotype turned up many times. V gene TRBV3-1 combines with J gene TRBJ1-1; possibly TRBD1 for D (5 bases). CDR1 is LGHDT, CDR2 YNNKEL, per germline (reference sequence). The CDR3 consists of 14 residues. V was pared by 2 bases and J by 10 bases, with 17 bases between. The chain's CDR3 is CASSQNRQGRSAFF. The CDR3 DNA reads as TGTGCCAGCAGCCAAAACCGGCAGGGCAGATCAGCTTTCTTT.

The chain combines TRBV6-4 with TRBJ2-2, with D maybe TRBD1 (6 bases). The V gene lost 5 bases and the J gene lost 6 bases, with 10 bases spanning the gap. CDR1 and CDR2 from the germline V gene are MRHNA and SNTAGT. This CDR3 comprises 13 residues. The chain's CDR3 is CASSRNRAGELFF. The CDR3 bases are TGTGCCAGCAGTCGAAACAGGGCCGGGGAGCTGTTTTTT.

V usage is TRBV4-3 and J usage is TRBJ1-5, with no clear D. The CDR3 contains 15 residues. Germline V gene sequence: CDR1 LGHNA, CDR2 YSLEER. Deletions cut 0 bases from V and 0 bases from J, with 6 bases between. CDR3 protein: CASSQEVYSNQPQHF. The CDR3 coding sequence is TGCGCCAGCAGCCAAGAGGTTTATAGCAATCAGCCCCAGCATTTT.

The chain is built from TRBV29-1 and TRBJ2-5, with 7 bases identical to TRBD1. The CDR3 has 13 amino acids. Unmatched junction bases numbered 6, after V lost 7 bases and J lost 1 base. Germline lookup yields CDR1 SQVTM and CDR2 ANQGSEA. The CDR3 loop reads CSGQGGGQETQYF. In DNA, the CDR3 is TGCAGCGGACAGGGTGGAGGCCAAGAGACCCAGTACTTC.

The chain combines TRBV6-2 or TRBV6-3 with TRBJ2-5, with TRBD1 matching over 8 bases. The J segment lost 5 bases and the V segment lost 6 bases, leaving 11 bases of the junction unmatched. Germline-derived CDR1 and CDR2 are MNHEY and SVGEGT. The CDR3 totals 15 residues. As DNA, the CDR3 is TGTGCCAGCAGCCACGGACAGGGTTGGGGGGAGACCCAGTACTTC. Its translation is CASSHGQGWGETQYF.

This clonotype was seen only a few times. The chain is built from TRBV6-2 or TRBV6-3 and TRBJ2-3; D call uncertain. Trimming removed 7 bases from V and 4 bases from J, with 6 bases in between. Germline assignment: CDR1 MNHEY and CDR2 SVGEGT. This CDR3 has 11 amino acids. The CDR3 here is CASKGSDTQYF. CDR3 coding DNA: TGTGCCAGCAAGGGTTCAGATACGCAGTATTTT.

This clonotype showed up just a few times. V and J are TRBV29-1 and TRBJ1-1; D gene unclear. V dropped 5 bases and J dropped 4 bases, with 8 bases sitting between them. The CDR3 runs 11 residues. Germline V gene data show CDR1 as SQVTM and CDR2 as ANQGSEA. The CDR3 is CSVLTGTEAFF. The CDR3 DNA reads TGCAGCGTTCTTACGGGCACTGAAGCTTTCTTT. Supplemented by reference TRBV29-1 and TRBJ1-1, the full variable domain reads SAVISQKPSRDICQRGTSLTIQCQVDSQVTMMFWYRQQPGQSLTLIATANQGSEATYESGFVIDKFPISRPNLTFSTLTVSNMSPEDSSIYLCSVLTGTEAFFGQGTRLTVV.

This clonotype was detected ten times or more. The junction and the germline gene differ at one end; a read error may be behind it. The rearrangement uses TRBV5-1 and TRBJ1-1, with D possibly TRBD1 on 5 matching bases. Germline lookup yields CDR1 SGHRS and CDR2 YFSETQ. This CDR3 contains 13 residues. CDR3 DNA sequence: TGTGCCAGCAGCTTACAGGAGAACACTGAAGCTTTCTTT. It encodes CASSLQENTEAFF.

This clonotype was detected ten times or more. The gene calls are TRBV10-3 and TRBJ2-3; 7 bases are a match to TRBD2. Germline CDR1 reads ENHRY; CDR2 reads SYGVKD. This CDR3 has 17 residues. The trim removed 2 bases at V and 1 base at J, leaving 9 bases unmatched. The CDR3 spells CAISEASGRVGTDTQYF. In nucleotides, the CDR3 is TGTGCCATCAGTGAGGCTAGCGGAAGGGTGGGCACAGATACGCAGTATTTT.

The V and J genes are TRBV20-1 and TRBJ2-3; 11 positions agree with TRBD2. Germline loops: CDR1 DFQATT, CDR2 SNEGSKA (reference sequence). V was clipped by 0 bases and J by 3 bases; unmatched bases: 5. This CDR3 has 16 residues. The CDR3 nucleotides are TGCAGTGCTAGAGATTACCTAGCGGGGGGAACAGATACGCAGTATTTT. This sequence encodes CSARDYLAGGTDTQYF.

The V and J genes are TRBV5-1 and TRBJ1-2, with D possibly being TRBD1 (6 bases). V was cut by 4 bases and J by 7 bases, with 17 bases left in between. The CDR3 has 14 residues. CDR1 and CDR2 (germline): SGHRS, YFSETQ. DNA of the CDR3: TGCGCCAGCAGCACCCTAGAGGGGGAAGGTGGCTACACCTTC. Its translation is CASSTLEGEGGYTF.

The table lists this clonotype with many counts. The chain is built from TRBV7-8 and TRBJ1-4; 9 nucleotides agree with TRBD1. The germline gives CDR1 SGHVS, CDR2 FQNEAQ. The CDR3 covers 16 residues. Trimming took 5 bases from V and 7 from J; bases not matched to a gene: 11. CDR3 sequence (DNA): TGTGCCAGCAGCCCCCGGCGGACAGGGGACGGTGAAAAACTGTTTTTT. Translation gives CASSPRRTGDGEKLFF.

This clonotype was seen only a few times. CDR3 sequence: CASSLSDRTSVYEQYF. In DNA form, the CDR3 reads TGTGCCAGCAGTCTCTCGGACAGGACCTCCGTCTACGAGCAGTACTTC. The chain links TRBV5-6 to TRBJ2-7; 7 nucleotides match TRBD1. The V and J ends lost 5 bases and 3 bases, in that order; junction bases with no gene match: 14. Germline V gene data show CDR1 as SGHDT and CDR2 as YYEEEE. This CDR3 contains 16 residues.

In its sample, this clonotype was seen many times. V and J are TRBV12-3 or TRBV12-4 and TRBJ2-7; D call uncertain. V was cut by 5 bases and J by 9 bases, with 23 bases left in between. The CDR3 is 15 amino acids. CDR3 sequence reads: CASSAAGLRLDGQYF. CDR3 DNA: TGTGCCAGCAGTGCTGCCGGGCTCCGCCTCGACGGGCAGTACTTC.

This clonotype was seen more than once but under ten times. The CDR3 nucleotides read TGCGCCAGCAGCTCATCCGGGACAGCGCCCAATTCACCCCTCCACTTT. Its protein is CASSSSGTAPNSPLHF. This chain connects TRBV5-1 to TRBJ1-6; 7 nucleotides match TRBD1. Germline lookup yields CDR1 SGHRS and CDR2 YFSETQ. V lost 3 bases, J lost 7 bases, and 10 bases stayed unmatched. This CDR3 has 16 amino acids.

This clonotype was counted only a few times. The chain combines TRBV12-3 or TRBV12-4 with TRBJ2-1, with D hard to call. There are 12 residues in the CDR3. The ends were cut back, 2 bases at V and 9 bases at J, with 8 bases in the middle. As DNA, the CDR3 is TGTGCCAGCAGTTTAACGCGCGCTGAGCAGTTCTTC. Translation: CASSLTRAEQFF.

The sample holds a few counts of this clonotype. The genes are TRBV6-2 or TRBV6-3 and TRBJ2-7; D may be TRBD1 (6 bases). Trimming cost V 6 bases and J 3 bases, with 9 bases left between them. Germline assignment: CDR1 MNHEY and CDR2 SVGEGT. The CDR3 has 12 amino acids. This CDR3 reads CASRARGYEQYF. The DNA for the CDR3 is TGTGCCAGCAGAGCCAGGGGCTACGAGCAGTACTTC.

The chain uses TRBV20-1 and TRBJ2-5, with D hard to call. The V end was cut by 2 bases, the J end by 0 bases, with 10 bases between. Germline V gene sequence: CDR1 DFQATT, CDR2 SNEGSKA (reference sequence). This CDR3 spans 14 amino acids. The CDR3 bases are TGCAGTGCTAGAATCGCCAGGTACCAAGAGACCCAGTACTTC. Its translation: CSARIARYQETQYF.

This clonotype was counted only a few times. The V gene is TRBV7-9, the J gene TRBJ1-1, with unresolved D. Germline values: CDR1 SEHNR, CDR2 FQNEAQ (reference sequence). The CDR3 loop spans 13 amino acids. Deletions cut 5 bases from V and 1 base from J, with 8 bases between. CDR3 amino acids: CASSQTANTEAFF. As DNA, the CDR3 is TGTGCCAGCAGCCAGACTGCGAACACTGAAGCTTTCTTT.